This passage covers 24 T cell receptor beta chains from one sample sequenced in a study of PD-L1 blockade in urothelial cancer. Time point described: peripheral blood 6 weeks after treatment start. TCRdb's copy holds only in-frame clones and misses some; the assay was immunoSEQ multiplex PCR. The sample lists about 45,000 clones, about four fifths seen once, with over 10% in the top ten. This specimen consisted of PBMCs, obtained around atezolizumab (anti-PD-L1) treatment. The source is a man aged 55-75 years with urothelial cancer.

The rearrangement joins TRBV19 to TRBJ1-4; the D is unclear. Germline V gene sequence: CDR1 LNHDA, CDR2 SQIVND (reference sequence). The V and J ends lost 3 bases and 4 bases respectively, with 12 bases between them. This CDR3 has 15 amino acids. The CDR3 bases are TGTGCCAGTAGTATTGGTTCCCAGATTAATGAAAAACTGTTTTTT. It translates to CASSIGSQINEKLFF.

V usage is TRBV6-5 and J usage is TRBJ1-2; 8 nucleotides agree with TRBD1. Germline V CDR1 and CDR2: MNHEY, SVGAGI. This CDR3 spans 13 amino acids. V trimming: 6 bases; J trimming: 6 bases; junction bases outside the gene matches: 6. The CDR3 loop is CASSLQGGNGYTF. CDR3 bases: TGTGCCAGCAGCCTACAGGGGGGGAATGGCTACACCTTC.

This clone was picked up a small number of times. The chain recombines TRBV18 with TRBJ1-3; 8 nucleotides match TRBD1. Germline CDR1 reads KGHSH; CDR2 reads LQKENI. The CDR3 covers 15 residues. The trim removed 3 bases at V and 7 bases at J, leaving 8 bases unmatched. The CDR3 is CASSPKTGDGNTIYF. The CDR3 nucleotides read TGTGCCAGCTCACCCAAGACAGGGGACGGGAACACCATATATTTT.

The chain employs TRBV28 and TRBJ2-2; possible D gene TRBD1, 6 bases. V was cut by 6 bases and J by 4 bases, with 12 bases left in between. Germline V gene data show CDR1 as MDHEN and CDR2 as SYDVKM. This CDR3 is 14 amino acids long. CDR3 bases: TGTGCCAGCAGGGGTGCAGGGGCCACCGGGGAGCTGTTTTTT. Translation: CASRGAGATGELFF.

The rearrangement joins TRBV7-8 to TRBJ2-7, with D possibly matching TRBD2 (6 bases). This CDR3 is 15 amino acids long. CDR1 is SGHVS and CDR2 is FQNEAQ in the germline V gene. Trimming pared 4 bases from V and 7 bases from J, leaving 20 bases between. CDR3 residues: CASSSPSGGPGEQYF. The CDR3 coding sequence is TGTGCCAGCAGCTCCCCGAGCGGAGGGCCGGGGGAGCAGTACTTC.

This chain uses TRBV5-1 with TRBJ2-4; TRBD2 matches 7 bases. The CDR3 is 14 amino acids. V dropped 4 bases and J dropped 5; count of bases not matched to a gene: 6. CDR1 is SGHRS, CDR2 YFSETQ, per germline. The CDR3 region is CASSSGTHENIQYF. In DNA form, the CDR3 reads TGCGCCAGCAGCAGCGGGACTCACGAAAACATTCAGTACTTC.

The V gene is TRBV6-1, the J gene TRBJ1-1; 8 bases align to TRBD1. The CDR3 sequence is 13 residues long. Germline V gene data show CDR1 as MNHNS and CDR2 as SASEGT. Trimming removed 7 bases from V and 4 bases from J; junction bases left unmatched: 5. Written as DNA, the CDR3 is TGTGCCAGCATAATCCAGGGGGCCACTGAAGCTTTCTTT. The encoded protein is CASIIQGATEAFF.

The chain is built from TRBV30 and TRBJ1-2; D gene unclear. There are 14 residues in the CDR3. The V gene's germline CDR1 is GTSNPN and CDR2 SVGIG (reference sequence). The V end was cut by 0 bases, the J end by 2 bases, with 10 bases between. For the CDR3, the DNA is TGTGCCTGGAGTGTCAACAGTCTCAACTATGGCTACACCTTC. Protein product: CAWSVNSLNYGYTF.

The chain links TRBV6-4 to TRBJ2-2; 8 bases agree with TRBD1. This CDR3 is built from 15 residues. Germline trimming cut 4 bases from V and 6 bases from J; bases unmatched to any gene: 7. CDR1 MRHNA and CDR2 SNTAGT come from the germline V gene. CDR3 sequence: CASSADQGAPGELFF. In DNA form, the CDR3 reads TGTGCCAGCAGTGCGGACCAGGGGGCCCCCGGGGAGCTGTTTTTT.

This clone has a single count. The chain is built from TRBV6-1 and TRBJ1-6; the match to TRBD1 covers 7 bases. The V gene end was trimmed by 4 bases and the J gene end by 10 bases; junction bases not matched to a gene: 4. CDR1 and CDR2 (germline): MNHNS, SASEGT. CDR3 size: 13 residues. Here the CDR3 reads CASSGQGESPLHF. The CDR3 DNA reads as TGTGCCAGCAGTGGGCAGGGGGAGTCACCCCTCCACTTT.

The rearrangement links TRBV7-2 to TRBJ1-2; tentatively, D is TRBD1 (6 bases). Germline-derived CDR1 and CDR2 are SGHTA and FQGNSA. This CDR3 has 13 amino acids. V was cut by 5 bases and J by 6 bases, with 13 bases left in between. The CDR3 protein is CASSLGTSDGYTF. The CDR3 DNA follows: TGTGCCAGCAGCCTTGGGACATCCGATGGCTACACCTTC.

The V and J genes are TRBV4-3 and TRBJ2-7; D gene ambiguous. The CDR3 runs to 13 residues. CDR1 is LGHNA, CDR2 YSLEER, per germline. Trimming left V 4 bases short and J 5 bases short, with 12 bases between. This CDR3 reads CASSPRGVNEQYF. CDR3 DNA: TGCGCCAGCAGCCCCCGCGGCGTAAACGAGCAGTACTTC.

The chain combines TRBV6-6 with TRBJ1-1, with D possibly being TRBD1 (6 bases). In germline, CDR1 is MNHNY, CDR2 SVGAGI (reference sequence). The V and J ends lost 7 bases and 1 base respectively, with 13 bases between them. The CDR3 is 14 amino acids. CDR3 DNA sequence: TGTGCCAGCACCCCAGGGACACGGAACACTGAAGCTTTCTTT. Encoded protein: CASTPGTRNTEAFF.

V and J are TRBV28 and TRBJ2-5, with TRBD1 matching over 8 bases. The CDR3 has 17 residues. Germline lookup yields CDR1 MDHEN and CDR2 SYDVKM. V was pared by 1 base and J by 5 bases, with 12 bases of the junction left unmatched. CDR3 residues: CASSLLTGVQSEETQYF. CDR3 bases: TGTGCCAGCAGTTTATTGACAGGGGTCCAAAGCGAGGAGACCCAGTACTTC.

This chain connects TRBV5-1 to TRBJ2-6; TRBD2 matches at 16 bases. V shed 4 bases, J shed 1 base, and the junction held 2 bases outside the gene matches. This CDR3 is built from 18 residues. Looked up from germline, CDR1 is SGHRS and CDR2 is YFSETQ. The CDR3 sequence: CASSPGLAGGSGANVLTF. The CDR3, as DNA: TGCGCCAGCAGCCCGGGACTAGCGGGAGGGTCTGGGGCCAACGTCCTGACTTTC. Using reference TRBV5-1 and TRBJ2-6 for the parts outside the CDR3, the full variable domain is KAGVTQTPRYLIKTRGQQVTLSCSPISGHRSVSWYQQTPGQGLQFLFEYFSETQRNKGNFPGRFSGRQFSNSRSEMNVSTLELGDSALYLCASSPGLAGGSGANVLTFGAGSRLTVL.

The rearrangement joins TRBV19 to TRBJ2-1; 9 bases agree with TRBD1. Germline V CDR1 and CDR2: LNHDA, SQIVND (reference sequence). V shed 5 bases and J 8 bases; nucleotides not matched to a gene: 10. This CDR3 is 15 amino acids long. The CDR3: CASSPSIRDRDEQFF. CDR3 bases: TGTGCCAGTAGTCCCTCAATCCGGGACAGGGATGAGCAGTTCTTC. Using reference TRBV19 and TRBJ2-1 for the parts outside the CDR3, the full variable domain is DGGITQSPKYLFRKEGQNVTLSCEQNLNHDAMYWYRQDPGQGLRLIYYSQIVNDFQKGDIAEGYSVSREKKESFPLTVTSAQKNPTAFYLCASSPSIRDRDEQFFGPGTRLTVL.

The gene calls are TRBV28 and TRBJ2-6; no definite D call. Trimming stripped 8 bases from V and 0 bases from J, with 8 bases between. The CDR3 consists of 14 residues. Germline CDR1 reads MDHEN; CDR2 reads SYDVKM. The CDR3 sequence is CASGVVSGANVLTF. Written as DNA, the CDR3 is TGTGCCAGCGGAGTGGTCTCTGGGGCCAACGTCCTGACTTTC.

The chain recombines TRBV19 with TRBJ2-7; possible D gene TRBD2, 6 bases. V shed 6 bases and J shed 6 bases, with 18 bases lying between them. This CDR3 has 14 residues. Germline V gene data show CDR1 as LNHDA and CDR2 as SQIVND (reference sequence). For the CDR3, the DNA is TGTGCCAGTAGCCAGGGACTTAGCCTCTCCGAGCAGTACTTC. Translation: CASSQGLSLSEQYF.

The gene calls are TRBV28 and TRBJ1-1, with 7 bases identical to TRBD1. J lost 4 bases, V lost 5 bases, and 13 bases had no gene match. The CDR3 loop spans 16 amino acids. Germline V gives CDR1 MDHEN, CDR2 SYDVKM. CDR3 in DNA: TGTGCCAGCAGTCCGGTGACAGGGTTAGTAAGCACTGAAGCTTTCTTT. This gives the protein CASSPVTGLVSTEAFF. Full variable domain (remainder filled in from reference TRBV28 and TRBJ1-1): DVKVTQSSRYLVKRTGEKVFLECVQDMDHENMFWYRQDPGLGLRLIYFSYDVKMKEKGDIPEGYSVSREKKERFSLILESASTNQTSMYLCASSPVTGLVSTEAFFGQGTRLTVV.

The genes are TRBV5-6 and TRBJ2-7; TRBD2 agrees at 10 bases. The CDR3 is made up of 13 amino acids. CDR1 is SGHDT and CDR2 is YYEEEE in the germline V gene. The V gene end was trimmed by 5 bases and the J gene end by 7 bases; junction bases not matched to a gene: 6. CDR3 loop: CASRTSGSSEQYF. The CDR3 DNA reads as TGTGCCAGCAGGACTAGCGGGTCGAGTGAGCAGTACTTC.

The sample holds a few counts of this clone. The sample holds other DNA sequences that translate to the same CDR3. The genes are TRBV19 and TRBJ1-4, with unresolved D. This CDR3 spans 14 amino acids. The V gene lost 5 bases and the J gene lost 3 bases, with 10 bases spanning the gap. Germline V gene lookup returns CDR1 LNHDA and CDR2 SQIVND (reference sequence). The chain's CDR3 is CASSRTVSNEKLFF. Written as DNA, the CDR3 is TGTGCCAGTAGTCGGACTGTATCTAATGAAAAACTGTTTTTT.

This clone was picked up many times. V is TRBV6-1 and J is TRBJ2-1; TRBD2 aligns across 8 bases. The ends lost 7 bases at V and 0 bases at J; junction bases unmatched: 5. The CDR3 is 15 residues long. Germline CDR1 is MNHNS and CDR2 is SASEGT. CDR3: CASKRSGGSYNEQFF. As DNA, the CDR3 is TGTGCCAGCAAGAGAAGCGGGGGCTCCTACAATGAGCAGTTCTTC.

V usage is TRBV15 and J usage is TRBJ2-5, with no clear D. This CDR3 spans 15 amino acids. Germline V gene sequence: CDR1 LNHNV, CDR2 YYDKDF (reference sequence). V gave up 5 bases and J gave up 1 base, with 14 bases separating them. CDR3 nucleotide sequence: TGTGCCACCAGCTTAGACCAGAGCGTCCAAGAGACCCAGTACTTC. This gives the protein CATSLDQSVQETQYF.

This rearrangement joins TRBV28 to TRBJ2-2, with a weak D call TRBD1 (6 bases). The length of the CDR3 is 16 residues. The V and J ends lost 1 base and 1 base respectively, with 10 bases between them. The germline V gene has CDR1 MDHEN and CDR2 SYDVKM. The CDR3 region has the DNA TGTGCCAGCAGTTTATATGGGGGACAGAACACCGGGGAGCTGTTTTTT. Translating it yields CASSLYGGQNTGELFF.